The 31 T cell receptor beta chains below were found in one sample sequenced in a study of T cell changes during pregnancy in multiple sclerosis. The repertoire was sequenced with immunoSEQ multiplex PCR; TCRdb's copy has only in-frame clones and lacks some. The profile shows roughly 86,000 clones, 85% to 95% of them singletons. The sample was peripheral blood, taken in the first trimester of pregnancy. All receptors derive from a female donor with multiple sclerosis, enrolled in a pregnancy study.

On this clone: Other DNA sequences from this sample encode an identical CDR3 as well. The gene calls are TRBV7-2 and TRBJ2-3; tentative D call: TRBD2 (5 bases). V lost 2 bases, J lost 0 bases, and 9 bases lay in between. Looked up from germline, CDR1 is SGHTA and CDR2 is FQGNSA. The CDR3 extends over 15 amino acids. The CDR3 sequence: CASSLMGASTDTQYF. CDR3 in DNA: TGTGCCAGCAGCTTAATGGGAGCTAGCACAGATACGCAGTATTTT.

The CDR3 protein is CATSRAGQGSYEQYF. The CDR3, as DNA: TGTGCCACCAGCAGAGCCGGACAGGGTTCCTACGAGCAGTACTTC. This sequence joins TRBV15 and TRBJ2-7; 8 nucleotides line up with TRBD1. In germline, CDR1 is LNHNV, CDR2 YYDKDF (reference sequence). The CDR3 runs to 15 residues. The trim removed 1 base at V and 1 base at J, leaving 3 bases unmatched.

The V gene is TRBV6-9, the J gene TRBJ2-7, with D unresolved. The V end lost 9 bases, the J end lost 4 bases, and 13 bases lay between the germline ends. CDR3 size: 12 residues. In germline, CDR1 is MNHGY, CDR2 SVAAGI. CDR3 sequence: CASQPTGYEQYF. Here the CDR3 DNA reads TGTGCCAGTCAACCAACGGGTTACGAGCAGTACTTC.

The chain links TRBV7-6 to TRBJ2-7, with TRBD1 matching over 11 bases. The V gene's germline CDR1 is SGHVS and CDR2 FNYEAQ. The V and J ends lost 4 bases and 6 bases, in that order; junction bases with no gene match: 5. This CDR3 region has 14 residues. This CDR3 is CASSSPGQGGEQYF. The DNA for the CDR3 is TGTGCCAGCAGCTCCCCGGGACAGGGGGGCGAGCAGTACTTC. Variable domain in full (rest from reference TRBV7-6 and TRBJ2-7): GAGVSQSPRYKVTKRGQDVALRCDPISGHVSLYWYRQALGQGPEFLTYFNYEAQQDKSGLPNDRFSAERPEGSISTLTIQRTEQRDSAMYRCASSSPGQGGEQYFGPGTRLTVT.

The J gene is TRBJ2-3, the V gene TRBV5-1; possible D gene TRBD2, 6 bases. The CDR3 consists of 14 residues. V dropped 3 bases and J dropped 2 bases, with 10 bases sitting between them. From germline, CDR1 is SGHRS and CDR2 YFSETQ. In DNA form, the CDR3 reads TGCGCCAGCAGCTGGGGGGATTCCACAGATACGCAGTATTTT. It specifies CASSWGDSTDTQYF.

The rearrangement joins TRBV4-3 to TRBJ2-1; D might be TRBD2 (6 bases). In germline, CDR1 is LGHNA, CDR2 YSLEER. The CDR3 runs 16 residues. Trimming took off 0 bases at V and 8 bases at J, with 17 bases between the two ends. CDR3 DNA sequence: TGCGCCAGCAGCCAAGATATTTGGCGGGAAGGGTATGAGCAGTTCTTC. This codes for CASSQDIWREGYEQFF.

The rearrangement uses TRBV27 and TRBJ2-2; tentatively, D is TRBD1 (6 bases). The V gene lost 5 bases and the J gene lost 5 bases, with 18 bases spanning the gap. Germline V lookup: CDR1 MNHEY, CDR2 SMNVEV (reference sequence). The CDR3 totals 16 residues. The CDR3, as DNA: TGTGCCAGCAGTCAGAGTCGGGACACCCTGACCGGGGAGCTGTTTTTT. Its translation is CASSQSRDTLTGELFF.

The V and J genes are TRBV4-3 and TRBJ2-1; 7 bases are shared with TRBD2. The CDR3 consists of 17 residues. Unmatched junction bases numbered 7, after V lost 0 bases and J lost 2 bases. Per germline, CDR1 LGHNA and CDR2 YSLEER. For the CDR3, the DNA is TGCGCCAGCAGCCAAGAAGCGGGGAGGGCCGCCTACAATGAGCAGTTCTTC. Amino acids: CASSQEAGRAAYNEQFF.

This clone was seen a single time. The genes are TRBV13 and TRBJ2-5; 7 bases fit TRBD1. Germline CDR1 and CDR2: PRHDT and FYEKMQ (reference sequence). Trimming took 6 bases from V and 5 from J; bases not matched to a gene: 12. The CDR3 runs to 15 residues. CDR3 bases: TGTGCCAGCAGTCAGAACAGGGGTGGTTTGGAGACCCAGTACTTC. Its translation: CASSQNRGGLETQYF.

This chain links TRBV2 with TRBJ1-1; D possibly corresponds to TRBD1 (6 bases). V was clipped by 5 bases and J by 2 bases, with 9 bases between them. Germline assignment: CDR1 SNHLY and CDR2 FYNNEI. The CDR3 consists of 13 residues. The CDR3 reads CASSYRENTEAFF. The CDR3 DNA reads as TGTGCCAGCAGTTACAGGGAAAACACTGAAGCTTTCTTT.

The V and J genes are TRBV11-2 and TRBJ1-1, with 7 bases matching TRBD1. This CDR3 comprises 15 residues. Per the germline V gene, CDR1 is SGHAT and CDR2 is FQNNGV. V lost 1 base, J lost 7 bases, and 9 bases stayed unmatched. The CDR3 loop is CASSLVGGWTVEAFF. The CDR3 region has the DNA TGTGCCAGCAGCTTAGTAGGGGGCTGGACTGTTGAAGCTTTCTTT. Full variable domain (remainder filled in from reference TRBV11-2 and TRBJ1-1): EAGVAQSPRYKIIEKRQSVAFWCNPISGHATLYWYQQILGQGPKLLIQFQNNGVVDDSQLPKDRFSAERLKGVDSTLKIQPAKLEDSAVYLCASSLVGGWTVEAFFGQGTRLTVV.

The gene calls are TRBV7-5 and TRBJ2-7; TRBD2 is taken as the D call from the table, unchecked against the DNA. TRBV7-5 is termed a pseudogene. The CDR3 runs to 17 residues. The CDR3 spells CARSLECDSGRADEQYF. The CDR3 DNA sequence: TGTGCCAGAAGCTTAGAGTGTGATAGCGGGAGGGCCGACGAGCAGTACTTC.

The chain is built from TRBV7-3 and TRBJ2-1, with 7 bases aligning to TRBD1. The V segment lost 5 bases and the J segment 5 bases; nucleotides outside the gene matches: 9. The CDR3 extends over 15 amino acids. Looked up from germline, CDR1 is SGHTA and CDR2 is FQGTGA. CDR3 sequence (DNA): TGTGCCAGCAGCAAACAGGGGAGCCCTAACAATGAGCAGTTCTTC. Translated: CASSKQGSPNNEQFF.

This clone was picked up one time. The chain couples TRBV27 to TRBJ2-3, with 7 bases that match TRBD2. This CDR3 is 14 amino acids long. After removal of 8 bases from V and 2 bases from J, the junction contained 7 bases not matched to a gene. CDR1 is MNHEY, CDR2 SMNVEV, per germline (reference sequence). The CDR3 nucleotides read TGTGCCAGCGGGGAGCGGGGCTTCACAGATACGCAGTATTTT. Translation: CASGERGFTDTQYF.

The rearrangement links TRBV27 to TRBJ2-3, with D tentatively TRBD1 (5 bases). Germline assignment: CDR1 MNHEY and CDR2 SMNVEV (reference sequence). The CDR3 consists of 13 residues. V lost 6 bases and J 5 bases, leaving 12 bases between the germline ends. The CDR3 protein is CASSSGNGDTQYF. In nucleotides, the CDR3 is TGTGCCAGCAGCTCAGGGAATGGAGATACGCAGTATTTT.

The gene calls are TRBV5-8 and TRBJ1-5; 8 bases agree with TRBD1. The CDR3 runs to 15 residues. After removal of 5 bases from V and 8 bases from J, the junction contained 12 bases not matched to a gene. Looked up from germline, CDR1 is SGHTS and CDR2 is YDEGEE. Here the CDR3 reads CASSSGPGGGEPQHF. DNA for the CDR3: TGTGCCAGCAGTTCTGGGCCAGGGGGCGGAGAGCCCCAGCATTTT.

The chain combines TRBV29-1 with TRBJ2-7; 12 nucleotides match TRBD1. V trimming: 7 bases; J trimming: 5 bases; junction bases outside the gene matches: 12. Germline V gene sequence: CDR1 SQVTM, CDR2 ANQGSEA. The CDR3 is 15 residues long. CDR3 sequence: CSAMMGTGGGNEQYF. CDR3 coding DNA: TGCAGCGCTATGATGGGGACAGGGGGCGGGAACGAGCAGTACTTC.

V is TRBV5-1 and J is TRBJ2-5; 15 bases are a match to TRBD2. Looked up from germline, CDR1 is SGHRS and CDR2 is YFSETQ. With V trimmed by 4 bases and J by 5 bases, 6 bases remained unmatched. This CDR3 has 16 residues. CDR3 DNA sequence: TGCGCCAGCAGCACCGGACTAGCGGGAGGGCAGGAGACCCAGTACTTC. This codes for CASSTGLAGGQETQYF.

This clone was detected only once. The V call is TRBV19, the J call TRBJ2-1, with D perhaps TRBD2 (5 bases). The germline gives CDR1 LNHDA, CDR2 SQIVND (reference sequence). V lost 6 bases and J lost 0, with 12 bases in between. The CDR3 covers 15 residues. CDR3 nucleotides: TGTGCCAGTAGCAAAGCGGATAGCTCCTACAATGAGCAGTTCTTC. Protein: CASSKADSSYNEQFF. The entire variable domain, with the rest obtained from reference TRBV19 and TRBJ2-1, is as follows: DGGITQSPKYLFRKEGQNVTLSCEQNLNHDAMYWYRQDPGQGLRLIYYSQIVNDFQKGDIAEGYSVSREKKESFPLTVTSAQKNPTAFYLCASSKADSSYNEQFFGPGTRLTVL.

The chain recombines TRBV5-1 with TRBJ1-1, with D possibly TRBD1 on 5 matching bases. Trimming removed 0 bases at V and 0 bases at J, with 12 bases between. The CDR3 has 16 amino acids. Germline CDR1 is SGHRS and CDR2 is YFSETQ. CDR3 DNA sequence: TGCGCCAGCAGCTTGGTCCGGGGGGTCCTGAACACTGAAGCTTTCTTT. Protein: CASSLVRGVLNTEAFF.

The chain couples TRBV18 to TRBJ2-7, with D possibly being TRBD1 (6 bases). Germline CDR1 is KGHSH and CDR2 is LQKENI. This CDR3 has 14 residues. Trimming removed 3 bases from V and 3 bases from J, with 12 bases in between. CDR3 bases: TGTGCCAGCTCACCCCCGCCGGGACACTACGAGCAGTACTTC. Residues: CASSPPPGHYEQYF. The full variable domain, its missing parts supplied by reference TRBV18 and TRBJ2-7, is NAGVMQNPRHLVRRRGQEARLRCSPMKGHSHVYWYRQLPEEGLKFMVYLQKENIIDESGMPKERFSAEFPKEGPSILRIQQVVRGDSAAYFCASSPPPGHYEQYFGPGTRLTVT.

The chain employs TRBV28 and TRBJ2-7; D perhaps matches TRBD1 (6 bases). The CDR3 has 16 amino acids. The V gene's germline CDR1 is MDHEN and CDR2 SYDVKM. V dropped 1 base and J dropped 2 bases, with 15 bases sitting between them. This CDR3 is CASSLSGASKTYEQYF. The CDR3 nucleotides read TGTGCCAGCAGTTTATCAGGGGCCTCGAAGACCTACGAGCAGTACTTC.

CDR3 in amino acids: CASSLDLAGVGNHEQYF. CDR3 DNA: TGTGCCAGCAGCTTAGATCTAGCGGGAGTCGGAAACCACGAGCAGTACTTC. V gene TRBV7-9 combines with J gene TRBJ2-7, with 10 bases lining up with TRBD2. CDR1 and CDR2 from the germline V gene are SEHNR and FQNEAQ (reference sequence). The J segment lost 5 bases and the V segment lost 1 base, leaving 11 bases of the junction unmatched. This CDR3 is 17 amino acids long.

This clone was detected a few times. The chain recombines TRBV5-4 with TRBJ2-7, with TRBD2 matching 10 bases. Per the germline V gene, CDR1 is SGHNT and CDR2 is YYREEE (reference sequence). This CDR3 spans 16 amino acids. V lost 7 bases and J lost 6; bases outside the gene matches: 16. The CDR3 nucleotides are TGTGCCAGCCCTGAGGGAGCTAGCGGGAGTGTGAGCGAGCAGTACTTC. It translates to CASPEGASGSVSEQYF.

This sequence joins TRBV18 and TRBJ1-5; D remains ambiguous. The length of the CDR3 is 14 residues. V lost 6 bases and J lost 3, with 12 bases in between. Germline CDR1 is KGHSH and CDR2 is LQKENI. As DNA, the CDR3 is TGTGCCAGCTCCCGAGGTTCCTCCAATCAGCCCCAGCATTTT. This gives the protein CASSRGSSNQPQHF.

The chain employs TRBV5-1 and TRBJ2-1; a weak D match, TRBD2 (6 bases). CDR1 is SGHRS, CDR2 YFSETQ, per germline. V lost 1 base and J 4 bases, leaving 12 bases between the germline ends. There are 15 residues in the CDR3. Written as DNA, the CDR3 is TGCGCCAGCAGCTTGTTAGCGGAGGCATACAATGAGCAGTTCTTC. Translation gives CASSLLAEAYNEQFF.

This sequence joins TRBV27 and TRBJ2-5, with 10 nucleotides matching TRBD2. Germline V CDR1 and CDR2: MNHEY, SMNVEV (reference sequence). This CDR3 has 15 amino acids. V shed 5 bases, J shed 3 bases, and the junction held 6 bases outside the gene matches. CDR3 sequence: CASSEAGGPEETQYF. The CDR3 bases are TGTGCCAGCAGTGAAGCGGGAGGGCCGGAAGAGACCCAGTACTTC.

V gene TRBV9 combines with J gene TRBJ2-3; D gene ambiguous. Germline V gene sequence: CDR1 SGDLS, CDR2 YYNGEE. The germline V and J ends were trimmed by 0 bases and 2 bases, with 13 bases remaining between them. This CDR3 has 16 residues. This chain's CDR3 is CASSVGGNDYTDTQYF. The CDR3 coding sequence is TGTGCCAGCAGCGTAGGAGGAAACGATTACACAGATACGCAGTATTTT. Complete variable domain (other parts from reference TRBV9 and TRBJ2-3): DSGVTQTPKHLITATGQRVTLRCSPRSGDLSVYWYQQSLDQGLQFLIQYYNGEERAKGNILERFSAQQFPDLHSELNLSSLELGDSALYFCASSVGGNDYTDTQYFGPGTRLTVL.

This clone was observed a few times. This chain connects TRBV4-2 to TRBJ1-1; D may be TRBD1 (5 bases). Trimming took 3 bases from V and 3 from J, leaving 11 bases between them. In germline, CDR1 is LGHNA, CDR2 YNFKEQ. The CDR3 sequence is 14 residues long. As DNA, the CDR3 is TGTGCCAGCAGCCACGTCGGGGGGGACACTGAAGCTTTCTTT. Translating it yields CASSHVGGDTEAFF.

This chain links TRBV15 with TRBJ2-7, with D tentatively TRBD1 (6 bases). V was pared by 3 bases and J by 5 bases, with 11 bases between. CDR1 and CDR2 from the germline V gene are LNHNV and YYDKDF (reference sequence). The CDR3 is 13 amino acids. The CDR3 DNA is TGTGCCACCAGCAGGGGCCGACAGGACGAGCAGTACTTC. As protein: CATSRGRQDEQYF.

The chain links TRBV28 to TRBJ1-3; D is possibly TRBD1 (6 bases). The germline gives CDR1 MDHEN, CDR2 SYDVKM. This CDR3 has 16 residues. V was cut by 6 bases and J by 0 bases, with 15 bases left in between. Here the CDR3 DNA reads TGTGCCAGCAGACCGGGGGGGGCGGTCTCTGGAAACACCATATATTTT. Translating gives CASRPGGAVSGNTIYF.